The T cell receptor beta chain under discussion was sequenced for a study of control samples from healthy donors and cancer patients. Looked up from germline, CDR1 is SGHRS and CDR2 is YFSETQ. Trimming removed 4 bases at V and 8 bases at J, with 18 bases between. The CDR3 extends over 15 amino acids. Clones were read by immunoSEQ multiplex PCR, and TCRdb kept only the in-frame ones, dropping some. The sample lists 95,000 to 120,000 clones, approximately 82% occurring once. Material for sequencing was blood. The rearrangement uses TRBV5-1 and TRBJ1-4; D is undetermined. The sequence came from a man between 18 and 29 years old in good health. CDR3 bases: TGCGCCAGCAGCCCGTCGATCCCACCGGGGGAAAAACTGTTTTTT. This sequence encodes CASSPSIPPGEKLFF.